This T cell receptor (beta chain) is from a study of a mutant IDH1 vaccine in newly diagnosed glioma. The protocol was immunoSEQ multiplex PCR, while the TCRdb copy is restricted to in-frame clones and leaves out a portion. The table lists around 57,000 clones, under 90% of them singletons, with around 4.6% in the top ten. Germline CDR1 SNHLY, CDR2 FYNNEI. V gave up 1 base and J gave up 2 bases; unmatched junction bases: 6. The CDR3 loop spans 17 amino acids. Specified time point: week 35, safety follow-up. All doses held 300 ug of mutant IDH1 20-mer peptide, with topical imiquimod. With regard to this clone: Antigen unknown.

This specimen was PBMCs, taken from a glioma patient whose treatment included an IDH1 peptide vaccine. The chain recombines TRBV2 with TRBJ2-1; 9 bases are shared with TRBD2. The sequence came from a young man with glioma. CDR3: CASSEERGVRPYNEQFF. In nucleotides, the CDR3 is TGTGCCAGCAGTGAAGAGCGGGGGGTTCGGCCCTACAATGAGCAGTTCTTC.